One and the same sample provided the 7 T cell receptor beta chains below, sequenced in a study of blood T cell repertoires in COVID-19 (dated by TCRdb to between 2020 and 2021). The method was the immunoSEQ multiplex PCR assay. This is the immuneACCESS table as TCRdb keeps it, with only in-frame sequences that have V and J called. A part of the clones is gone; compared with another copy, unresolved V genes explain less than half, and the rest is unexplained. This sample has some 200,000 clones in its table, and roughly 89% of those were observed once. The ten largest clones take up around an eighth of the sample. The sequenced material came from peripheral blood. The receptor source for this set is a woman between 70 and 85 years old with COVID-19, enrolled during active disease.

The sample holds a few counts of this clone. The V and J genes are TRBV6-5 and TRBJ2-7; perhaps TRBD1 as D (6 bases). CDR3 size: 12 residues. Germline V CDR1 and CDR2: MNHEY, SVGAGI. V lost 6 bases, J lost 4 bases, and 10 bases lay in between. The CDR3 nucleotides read TGTGCCAGCAGCCGGACAGTGTACGAGCAGTACTTC. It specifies CASSRTVYEQYF.

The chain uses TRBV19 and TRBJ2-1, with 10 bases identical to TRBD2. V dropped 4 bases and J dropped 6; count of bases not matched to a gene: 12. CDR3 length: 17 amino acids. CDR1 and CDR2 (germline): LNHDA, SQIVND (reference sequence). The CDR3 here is CASSKKTSGRAGNEQFF. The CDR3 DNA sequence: TGTGCCAGTAGTAAAAAAACGAGCGGGAGGGCCGGCAATGAGCAGTTCTTC.

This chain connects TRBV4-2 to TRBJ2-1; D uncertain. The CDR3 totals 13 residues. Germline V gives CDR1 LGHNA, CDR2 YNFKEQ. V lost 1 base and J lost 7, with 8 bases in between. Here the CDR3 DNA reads TGTGCCAGCAGCCAAGTACAGACGAATGAGCAGTTCTTC. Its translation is CASSQVQTNEQFF.

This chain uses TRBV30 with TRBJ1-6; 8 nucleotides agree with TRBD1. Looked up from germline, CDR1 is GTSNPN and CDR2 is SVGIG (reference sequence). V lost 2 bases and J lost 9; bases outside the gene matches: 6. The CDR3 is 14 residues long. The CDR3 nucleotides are TGTGCCTGGAGTCTGGACAGGGAGGGTTCACCCCTCCACTTT. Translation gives CAWSLDREGSPLHF.

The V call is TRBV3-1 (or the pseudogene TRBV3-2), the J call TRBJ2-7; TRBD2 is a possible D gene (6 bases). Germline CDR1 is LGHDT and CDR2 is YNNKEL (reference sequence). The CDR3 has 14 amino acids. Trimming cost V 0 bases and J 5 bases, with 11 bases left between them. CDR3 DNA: TGTGCCAGCAGCCAAGAAACGGGGGTCAACGAGCAGTACTTC. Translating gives CASSQETGVNEQYF.

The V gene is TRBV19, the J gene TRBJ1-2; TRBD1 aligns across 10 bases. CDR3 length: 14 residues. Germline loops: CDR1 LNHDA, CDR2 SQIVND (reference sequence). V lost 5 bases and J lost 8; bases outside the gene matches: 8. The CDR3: CASSRGQGIRGYTF. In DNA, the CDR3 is TGTGCCAGTAGTCGGGGACAGGGGATACGAGGCTACACCTTC.

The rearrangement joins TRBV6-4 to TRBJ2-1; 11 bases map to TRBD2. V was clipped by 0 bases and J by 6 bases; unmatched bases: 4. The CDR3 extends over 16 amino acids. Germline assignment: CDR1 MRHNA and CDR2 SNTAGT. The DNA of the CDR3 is TGTGCCAGCAGTGACTCCGGCCTAGCGGGAGGCAATGAGCAGTTCTTC. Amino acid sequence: CASSDSGLAGGNEQFF.